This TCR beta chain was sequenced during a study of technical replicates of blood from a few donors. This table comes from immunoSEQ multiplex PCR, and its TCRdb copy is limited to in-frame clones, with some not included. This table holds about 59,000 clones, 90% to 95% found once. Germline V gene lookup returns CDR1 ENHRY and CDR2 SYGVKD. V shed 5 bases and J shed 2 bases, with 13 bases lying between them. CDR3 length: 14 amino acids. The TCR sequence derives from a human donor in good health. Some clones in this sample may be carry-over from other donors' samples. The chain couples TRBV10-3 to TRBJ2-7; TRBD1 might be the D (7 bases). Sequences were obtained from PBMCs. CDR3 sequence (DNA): TGTGCCATCAGTTGGCAGGGGGGCGCCTACGAGCAGTACTTC. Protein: CAISWQGGAYEQYF.